The present entry profiles one T cell receptor (beta chain) with its context. The antigen remains unidentified. This CDR3 is 11 amino acids long. Deletions cut 11 bases from V and 2 bases from J, with 6 bases between. CDR1 MNHEY and CDR2 SMNVEV come from the germline V gene (reference sequence). Measured with immunoSEQ multiplex PCR; TCRdb has only the in-frame clones, and not every one. The sample carries some 86,000 clones, 90% recorded once. This record comes from a study of OX40 agonist ivuxolimab in advanced cancers. For the study at large: A history of anti-PD-1, anti-PD-L1 or anti-CTLA-4 therapy was acceptable, and over 30% had some. Three partial responders included one hepatocellular carcinoma patient and two cutaneous melanoma patients. Findings and limits, study-wide: CD8+ T cells (on average) carried more expanded clones than CD4+ T cells.

Here the sequenced sample was CD4+ or CD8+ T cells sorted from blood, taken in a trial of the OX40 agonist ivuxolimab. The rearrangement links TRBV27 to TRBJ2-2; no reliable D call. This TCR came from an adult with an advanced solid tumor such as melanoma, head and neck, liver or kidney cancer. CDR3 bases: TGTGCCCAAGTCAACACCGGGGAGCTGTTTTTT. Protein: CAQVNTGELFF.